These 29 T cell receptor beta chains were all obtained from the same sample, sequenced in a study of T cells in tuberculosis. Time point defined: new active TB diagnosis, blood taken before or within 7 days of starting treatment. Here immunoSEQ multiplex PCR was the method, and the copy in TCRdb shows in-frame clones only, minus some. This repertoire shows over 25,000 clones, about 91% found once; its top ten account for 5.5% to 8%. The input for sequencing was PBMCs, taken at tuberculosis diagnosis. These receptors all stem from an adult with tuberculosis.

The gene calls are TRBV5-1 and TRBJ2-7; 11 nucleotides line up with TRBD1. Germline-derived CDR1 and CDR2 are SGHRS and YFSETQ. Unmatched junction bases numbered 2, after V lost 0 bases and J lost 0 bases. The CDR3 totals 16 residues. This CDR3 is CASSLGDRGYSYEQYF. The CDR3 coding sequence is TGCGCCAGCAGCTTGGGGGACAGGGGGTACTCCTACGAGCAGTACTTC.

The chain recombines TRBV5-1 with TRBJ2-7, with D possibly TRBD1 on 6 matching bases. V was shortened by 4 bases and J by 3 bases, with 8 bases between the two germline ends. This CDR3 is built from 12 residues. Germline values: CDR1 SGHRS, CDR2 YFSETQ. The CDR3 nucleotides are TGCGCCAGCAGCCCGGACAGCTACGAGCAGTACTTC. Protein: CASSPDSYEQYF.

In regard to this clone: Other DNA variants within this sample encode the same CDR3. This chain links TRBV7-9 with TRBJ2-2; no clear D. Trimming stripped 5 bases from V and 5 bases from J, with 6 bases between. The CDR3 contains 12 residues. Germline V gene lookup returns CDR1 SEHNR and CDR2 FQNEAQ (reference sequence). This chain's CDR3 is CASSTDTGELFF. The CDR3 coding sequence is TGTGCCAGCAGCACTGATACCGGGGAGCTGTTTTTT.

The rearrangement links TRBV6-5 to TRBJ2-7; 9 bases are shared with TRBD1. V lost 6 bases to trimming and J lost 6 bases; unmatched junction nucleotides: 9. CDR1 and CDR2 (germline): MNHEY, SVGAGI. This CDR3 is built from 14 residues. In DNA, the CDR3 is TGTGCCAGCAGCTCCGGGACAGGGCACATCGAGCAGTACTTC. It specifies CASSSGTGHIEQYF.

The rearrangement joins TRBV7-9 to TRBJ2-2, with D maybe TRBD2 (6 bases). This CDR3 is 15 amino acids long. Germline assignment: CDR1 SEHNR and CDR2 FQNEAQ (reference sequence). The germline V and J ends were trimmed by 3 bases and 5 bases, with 13 bases remaining between them. The CDR3 is CASSLAEGTTGELFF. In DNA form, the CDR3 reads TGTGCCAGCAGCTTGGCGGAGGGAACGACCGGGGAGCTGTTTTTT.

This chain joins TRBV10-3 and TRBJ2-7, with TRBD1 matching 9 bases. Trimming removed 4 bases from V and 4 bases from J; junction bases left unmatched: 5. Germline V gives CDR1 ENHRY, CDR2 SYGVKD. The CDR3 runs to 14 residues. CDR3 DNA sequence: TGTGCCATCAGTGGGGGACAGGGTTGGTACGAGCAGTACTTC. This codes for CAISGGQGWYEQYF.

This sequence joins TRBV7-8 and TRBJ2-3; 9 bases are shared with TRBD1. Germline CDR1 SGHVS, CDR2 FQNEAQ. This CDR3 contains 15 residues. V was pared by 5 bases and J by 1 base, with 4 bases of the junction left unmatched. The CDR3 DNA follows: TGTGCCAGCAGCCTCCGGGACAGGGGCACAGATACGCAGTATTTT. As protein: CASSLRDRGTDTQYF.

The chain joins TRBV5-4 to TRBJ1-2, with a tentative D call TRBD1 (5 bases). The CDR3 runs to 16 residues. CDR1 SGHNT and CDR2 YYREEE come from the germline V gene (reference sequence). The germline V and J ends were trimmed by 5 bases and 7 bases, with 24 bases remaining between them. CDR3 DNA: TGTGCCAGCAGACCAACCGGGGGTACAGAGTCCGGTGGCTACACCTTC. It specifies CASRPTGGTESGGYTF.

V is TRBV13 and J is TRBJ2-1, with TRBD2 matching 12 bases. The CDR3 covers 17 residues. Germline V CDR1 and CDR2: PRHDT, FYEKMQ (reference sequence). V shed 5 bases, J shed 0 bases, and the junction held 5 bases outside the gene matches. The DNA of the CDR3 is TGTGCCAGCAGCACACGGACTAGCGGGAACTCCTACAATGAGCAGTTCTTC. It yields the protein CASSTRTSGNSYNEQFF.

In this sample, this clone turned up a few times. The gene calls are TRBV19 and TRBJ1-6; the D gene is possibly TRBD1 (6 bases). V lost 4 bases, J lost 7 bases, and 11 bases lay in between. The CDR3 is made up of 14 amino acids. Germline assignment: CDR1 LNHDA and CDR2 SQIVND (reference sequence). CDR3: CASSNGQRNSPLHF. In DNA form, the CDR3 reads TGTGCCAGTAGTAACGGACAGAGAAATTCACCCCTCCACTTT.

The V call is TRBV5-6, the J call TRBJ2-7, with TRBD2 as a possible D gene (6 bases). The germline CDR1 and CDR2 sequences are SGHDT and YYEEEE. The CDR3 totals 15 residues. The V and J ends lost 4 bases and 5 bases respectively, with 19 bases between them. The CDR3 protein is CASSLPPGDKDEQYF. The CDR3 DNA is TGTGCCAGCAGCCTCCCGCCGGGGGATAAGGACGAGCAGTACTTC.

The V call is TRBV9, the J call TRBJ2-7, with 9 bases fitting TRBD1. This CDR3 spans 13 amino acids. With 3 bases clipped from V and 7 bases from J, the junction kept 5 bases outside the gene matches. The germline V gene encodes CDR1 SGDLS and CDR2 YYNGEE. In DNA, the CDR3 is TGTGCCAGCAGCGGGGGACAGGGTCATGAGCAGTACTTC. Translating gives CASSGGQGHEQYF.

The rearrangement joins TRBV28 to TRBJ2-7; D remains unclear. The CDR3 covers 11 residues. Germline V gene lookup returns CDR1 MDHEN and CDR2 SYDVKM. V was pared by 6 bases and J by 6 bases, with 9 bases between. Here the CDR3 DNA reads TGTGCCAGCAGGGCCGATCTCGAGCAGTACTTC. As protein: CASRADLEQYF.

V is TRBV5-1 and J is TRBJ1-2; D possibly corresponds to TRBD1 (5 bases). Germline CDR1 and CDR2: SGHRS and YFSETQ. The CDR3 spans 13 residues. Trimming pared 0 bases from V and 8 bases from J, leaving 11 bases between. CDR3 nucleotide sequence: TGCGCCAGCAGCTTGGAAGGGTCAGGGGGCTACACCTTC. Translation gives CASSLEGSGGYTF.

V is TRBV2 and J is TRBJ2-1; D is possibly TRBD2 (5 bases). This CDR3 is 14 amino acids long. With 3 bases removed from V and 2 bases from J, the gap between germline ends came to 8 bases. Germline V gene lookup returns CDR1 SNHLY and CDR2 FYNNEI. The DNA for the CDR3 is TGTGCCAGCAGTGATAGTAGCGCCTACAATGAGCAGTTCTTC. Translating gives CASSDSSAYNEQFF.

J is TRBJ2-5 and V is TRBV25-1; 14 nucleotides match TRBD2. Germline CDR1 and CDR2: MGHDK and SYGVNS. The CDR3 has 17 residues. The junction had 4 bases not matched to a gene; V was cut back by 3 bases and J by 1 base. For the CDR3, the DNA is TGTGCCAGCAGTGAGGGGACTAGCGGGAGTTTCCAAGAGACCCAGTACTTC. As protein: CASSEGTSGSFQETQYF.

This clone occurred once. This chain joins TRBV2 and TRBJ1-3; D gene uncertain. CDR3 length: 12 residues. The V gene lost 8 bases and the J gene lost 0 bases, with 5 bases spanning the gap. Germline-derived CDR1 and CDR2 are SNHLY and FYNNEI. The CDR3 nucleotides read TGTGCCAGCCGGTCCTCTGGAAACACCATATATTTT. This translates into CASRSSGNTIYF.

The V and J genes are TRBV2 and TRBJ1-1; 7 bases match TRBD1. Trimming at V came to 4 bases and at J to 0 bases, leaving 8 bases not matched to a gene. The CDR3 has 16 residues. Germline CDR1 reads SNHLY; CDR2 reads FYNNEI. CDR3 nucleotide sequence: TGTGCCAGCAGTGCGGGACAGTCCCTGATGAACACTGAAGCTTTCTTT. Residues: CASSAGQSLMNTEAFF. Based on the CDR3 plus reference TRBV2 and TRBJ1-1, the full variable domain is EPEVTQTPSHQVTQMGQEVILRCVPISNHLYFYWYRQILGQKVEFLVSFYNNEISEKSEIFDDQFSVERPDGSNFTLKIRSTKLEDSAMYFCASSAGQSLMNTEAFFGQGTRLTVV.

The chain links TRBV4-1 to TRBJ2-2, with TRBD1 matching over 7 bases. The length of the CDR3 is 16 residues. V was clipped by 0 bases and J by 4 bases; unmatched bases: 5. Germline V gene sequence: CDR1 MGHRA, CDR2 YSYEKL. The CDR3 DNA is TGCGCCAGCAGCCAAGATCGGGCAGGGGGCACCGGGGAGCTGTTTTTT. Translating it yields CASSQDRAGGTGELFF.

V gene TRBV20-1 combines with J gene TRBJ1-1; D ambiguous. The germline CDR1 and CDR2 sequences are DFQATT and SNEGSKA (reference sequence). The CDR3 consists of 10 residues. Trimming took 5 bases from V and 8 from J, leaving 9 bases between them. The CDR3 sequence is CSARRIEAFF. DNA for the CDR3: TGCAGTGCTCGGCGGATAGAAGCTTTCTTT.

The chain carries TRBV6-5 and TRBJ2-1, with 9 bases fitting TRBD2. J gave up 3 bases and V 4 bases, and 7 bases lay outside the gene matches. The CDR3 contains 16 residues. The germline V gene encodes CDR1 MNHEY and CDR2 SVGAGI. The chain's CDR3 is CASSSPGTSIYNEQFF. CDR3 coding DNA: TGTGCCAGCAGTTCCCCCGGGACTAGCATCTACAATGAGCAGTTCTTC.

V and J are TRBV9 and TRBJ1-5; 7 nucleotides match TRBD1. This CDR3 has 17 residues. Per the germline V gene, CDR1 is SGDLS and CDR2 is YYNGEE. Unmatched junction bases numbered 10, after V lost 3 bases and J lost 1 base. This chain's CDR3 is CASSEGAGWLSNQPQHF. The CDR3 DNA reads TGTGCCAGCAGCGAGGGGGCAGGGTGGTTAAGCAATCAGCCCCAGCATTTT.

The gene calls are TRBV7-3 and TRBJ2-3, with TRBD2 matching over 9 bases. CDR1 SGHTA and CDR2 FQGTGA come from the germline V gene. Trimming took 5 bases from V and 5 from J; bases not matched to a gene: 8. The CDR3 runs to 15 residues. CDR3 sequence reads: CASSTSSGVGDTQYF. CDR3 sequence (DNA): TGTGCCAGCAGCACCTCTAGCGGGGTGGGAGATACGCAGTATTTT. Full variable domain (missing parts from reference TRBV7-3 and TRBJ2-3): GAGVSQTPSNKVTEKGKYVELRCDPISGHTALYWYRQSLGQGPEFLIYFQGTGAADDSGLPNDRFFAVRPEGSVSTLKIQRTERGDSAVYLCASSTSSGVGDTQYFGPGTRLTVL.

The gene calls are TRBV15 and TRBJ1-1; possible D gene TRBD1, 6 bases. This CDR3 is built from 15 residues. CDR1 is LNHNV, CDR2 YYDKDF, per germline (reference sequence). The germline V and J ends were trimmed by 0 bases and 5 bases, with 13 bases remaining between them. CDR3 sequence reads: CATSRDGGARTEAFF. DNA for the CDR3: TGTGCCACCAGCAGAGATGGGGGGGCGCGAACTGAAGCTTTCTTT.

The rearrangement uses TRBV19 and TRBJ2-1, with D tentatively TRBD1 (6 bases). The ends were cut back, 5 bases at V and 7 bases at J, with 21 bases in the middle. Germline V CDR1 and CDR2: LNHDA, SQIVND (reference sequence). This CDR3 comprises 16 residues. This chain's CDR3 is CASSPAQDSIWNEQFF. The CDR3 region has the DNA TGTGCCAGTAGTCCGGCGCAGGACAGCATATGGAATGAGCAGTTCTTC.

The genes are TRBV9 and TRBJ1-5, with 10 bases identical to TRBD1. CDR1 is SGDLS, CDR2 YYNGEE, per germline. The CDR3 covers 14 residues. The V gene end was trimmed by 4 bases and the J gene end by 4 bases; junction bases not matched to a gene: 2. The CDR3 here is CASSSGQGNQPQHF. CDR3 sequence (DNA): TGTGCCAGCAGCTCGGGACAGGGGAATCAGCCCCAGCATTTT. Together with reference TRBV9 and TRBJ1-5, the CDR3 gives the full variable domain: DSGVTQTPKHLITATGQRVTLRCSPRSGDLSVYWYQQSLDQGLQFLIQYYNGEERAKGNILERFSAQQFPDLHSELNLSSLELGDSALYFCASSSGQGNQPQHFGDGTRLSIL.

This chain's CDR3 is CASSLAARQNTEAFF. Written as DNA, the CDR3 is TGCGCCAGCAGCTTGGCGGCCAGGCAGAACACTGAAGCTTTCTTT. The chain recombines TRBV5-1 with TRBJ1-1; D gene uncertain. The V end was cut by 0 bases, the J end by 1 base, with 10 bases between. Germline CDR1 and CDR2: SGHRS and YFSETQ. This CDR3 is 15 amino acids long. The full variable domain, rest sourced from reference TRBV5-1 and TRBJ1-1, is KAGVTQTPRYLIKTRGQQVTLSCSPISGHRSVSWYQQTPGQGLQFLFEYFSETQRNKGNFPGRFSGRQFSNSRSEMNVSTLELGDSALYLCASSLAARQNTEAFFGQGTRLTVV.

The gene calls are TRBV12-5 and TRBJ1-3; D gene unclear. Trimming stripped 6 bases from V and 0 bases from J, with 6 bases between. Germline-derived CDR1 and CDR2 are LGHNT and FRNRAP. The CDR3 has 13 amino acids. The CDR3 DNA sequence: TGTGCTAGTGGGTCAGACTCTGGAAACACCATATATTTT. Translating it yields CASGSDSGNTIYF.

The chain uses TRBV2 and TRBJ2-7; D ambiguous. V was shortened by 4 bases and J by 6 bases, with 25 bases between the two germline ends. CDR1 and CDR2 from the germline V gene are SNHLY and FYNNEI. The CDR3 spans 17 residues. The CDR3 nucleotides read TGTGCCAGCAGTGGGGTCCTGGCTAGTTTTCCCACCGTCGAGCAGTACTTC. Translating gives CASSGVLASFPTVEQYF.